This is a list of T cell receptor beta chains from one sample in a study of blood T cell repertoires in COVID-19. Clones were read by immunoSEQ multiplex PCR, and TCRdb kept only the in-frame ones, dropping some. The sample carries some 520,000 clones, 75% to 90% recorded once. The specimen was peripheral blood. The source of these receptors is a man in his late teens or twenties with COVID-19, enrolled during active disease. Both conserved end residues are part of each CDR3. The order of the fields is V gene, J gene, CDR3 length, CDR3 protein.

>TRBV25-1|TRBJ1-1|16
CASVLRTGLSNTEAFF
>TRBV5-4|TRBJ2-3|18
CASSSTATSGGSRDTQYF
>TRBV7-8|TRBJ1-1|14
CASSSYTPNTEAFF
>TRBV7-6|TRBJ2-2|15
CASSFSQGNTGELFF
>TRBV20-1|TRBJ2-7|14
CSASRVAGVNEQYF
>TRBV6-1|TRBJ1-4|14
CASSEVSAGEKLFF
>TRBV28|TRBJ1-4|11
CASSFEEKLFF
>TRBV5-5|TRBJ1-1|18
CASSLTVPGQGSNTEAFF
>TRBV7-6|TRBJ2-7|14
CASSQGERSYEQYF
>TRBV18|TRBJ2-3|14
CASLQDQGRNTQYF
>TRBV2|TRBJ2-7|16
CASIVGTSGISYEQYF
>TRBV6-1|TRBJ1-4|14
CASSDWQGNEKLFF
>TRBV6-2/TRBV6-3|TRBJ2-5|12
CASSPRVETQYF
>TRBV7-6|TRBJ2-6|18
CASTARGQGVSGANVLTF
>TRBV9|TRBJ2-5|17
CASSVDPQEGLQETQYF
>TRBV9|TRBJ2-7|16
CASSADPLASSYEQYF
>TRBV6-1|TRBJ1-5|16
CASSEIGGFFDQPQHF
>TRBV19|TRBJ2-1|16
CASSFTSGEAYNEQFF
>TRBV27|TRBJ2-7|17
CASSLMAGEAFSYEQYF
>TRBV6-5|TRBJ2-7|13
CASSYLNSYEQYF
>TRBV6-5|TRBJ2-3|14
CASSYRRFTDTQYF
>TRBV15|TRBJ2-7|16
CATSRDTAQSSYEQYF
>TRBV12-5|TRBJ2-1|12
CASGLPQLEQFF
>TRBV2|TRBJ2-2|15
CASTGQGLQTGELFF
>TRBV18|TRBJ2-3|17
CASSPGVRGRVTDTQYF
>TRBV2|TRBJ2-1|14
CASTGGYSYNEQFF
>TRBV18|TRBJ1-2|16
CASSPPAGTGNSGYTF
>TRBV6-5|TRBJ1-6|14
CASGRRSSDSPLHF
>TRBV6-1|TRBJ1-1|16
CASSADRGRRGTEAFF
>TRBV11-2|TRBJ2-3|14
CASSLLTGVDTQYF
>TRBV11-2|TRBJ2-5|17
CASSPWTSGGYQETQYF
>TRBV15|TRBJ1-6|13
CATSRGSGSPLHF
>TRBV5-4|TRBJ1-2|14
CASSPQQGGYGYTF
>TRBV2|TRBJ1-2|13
CASRPDTNYGYTF
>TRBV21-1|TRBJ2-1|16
CASSKLAGASENEQFF
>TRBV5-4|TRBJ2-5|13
CASSLVSQETQYF
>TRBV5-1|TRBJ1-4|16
CASSLVAGVGNEKLFF
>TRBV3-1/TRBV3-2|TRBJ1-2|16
CASSRLWDRDAYGYTF
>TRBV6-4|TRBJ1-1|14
CASSAQGGNTEAFF
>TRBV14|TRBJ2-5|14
CASSLRGGLETQYF
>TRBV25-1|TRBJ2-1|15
CASSRRSGTYNEQFF
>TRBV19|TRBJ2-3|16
CASSIRLAVGTDTQYF
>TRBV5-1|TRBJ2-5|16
CASSLVGVAGPETQYF
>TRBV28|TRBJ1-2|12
CASRYRGVGYTF
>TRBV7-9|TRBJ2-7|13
CASVVGGRDEQYF